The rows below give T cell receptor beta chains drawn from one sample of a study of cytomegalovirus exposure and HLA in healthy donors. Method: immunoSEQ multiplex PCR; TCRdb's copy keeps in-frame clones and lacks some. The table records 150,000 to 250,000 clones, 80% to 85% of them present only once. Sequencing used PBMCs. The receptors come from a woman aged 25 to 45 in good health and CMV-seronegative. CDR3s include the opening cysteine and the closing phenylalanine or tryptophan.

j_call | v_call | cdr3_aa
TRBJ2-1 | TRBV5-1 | CASSQPSGGAKNEQFF
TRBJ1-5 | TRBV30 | CAWSSGGINQPQHF
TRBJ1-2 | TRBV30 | CAWSGSRAPKANYGYTF
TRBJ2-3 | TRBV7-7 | CASSLGTGVTDTQYF
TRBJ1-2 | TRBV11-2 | CASSLDITGAYPGGYTF
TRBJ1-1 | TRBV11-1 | CASSFLPGSKSEAFF
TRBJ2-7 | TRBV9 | CASSVAPQVGFYEQYF
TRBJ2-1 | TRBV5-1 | CASSSMLRGGYNEQFF
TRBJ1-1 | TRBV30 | CAQRRDRGTDTEAFF
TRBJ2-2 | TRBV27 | CASSRQAGELFF
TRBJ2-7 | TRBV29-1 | CSVGTSGDSYEQYF
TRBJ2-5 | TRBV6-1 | CASSVVGGLAGGPRETQYF
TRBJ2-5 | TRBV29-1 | CSVGTGAGETQYF
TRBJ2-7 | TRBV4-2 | CASSQDGQAYEQYF
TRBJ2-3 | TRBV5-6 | CASSLYGQGSDTQYF
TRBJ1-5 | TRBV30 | CAWSVDNQPQHF
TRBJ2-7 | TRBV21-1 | CASSLAASLYEQYF
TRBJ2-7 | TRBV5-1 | CASSPGGAGHYEQYF
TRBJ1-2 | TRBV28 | CASRLWDKRNYGYTF
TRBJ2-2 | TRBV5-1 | CASSSGQWDTGELFF
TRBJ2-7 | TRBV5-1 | CASSLSLADSYEQYF
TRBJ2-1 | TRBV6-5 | CASSYDWVRSYNEQFF
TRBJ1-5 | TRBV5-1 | CASSLNPGYNQPQHF
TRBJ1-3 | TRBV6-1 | CASSERVGNTIYF
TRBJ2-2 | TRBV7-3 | CASSLNGGNGELFF
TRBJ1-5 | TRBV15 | CATKSIGQTSSNQPQHF
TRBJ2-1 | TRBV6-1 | CASSGQGDEQFF
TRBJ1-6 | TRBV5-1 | CASSLAAGGNSPLHF
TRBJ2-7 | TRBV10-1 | CASSAAGGEQYF
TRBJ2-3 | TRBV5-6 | CASSFTSGATDTQYF
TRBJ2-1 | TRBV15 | CATSDFRDYSYNEQFF
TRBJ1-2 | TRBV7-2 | CASSLALQGAYYGYTF
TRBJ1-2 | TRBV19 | CASSRRGTVNYGYTF
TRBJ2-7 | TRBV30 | CAWSARGHDEQYF
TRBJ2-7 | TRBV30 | CAWSGGLAGTYEQYF
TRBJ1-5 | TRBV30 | CAWSVGQPQHF
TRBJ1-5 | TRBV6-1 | CASSEVRERNQPQHF
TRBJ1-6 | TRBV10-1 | CASIKSSYNSPLHF
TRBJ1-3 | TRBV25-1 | CASSDALGVPSGNTIYF
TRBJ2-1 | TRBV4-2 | CASSQEGTGGYEQFF
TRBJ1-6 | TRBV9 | CASSVERQGGSSYNSPLHF
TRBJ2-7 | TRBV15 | CATRHGTGEPSEQYF
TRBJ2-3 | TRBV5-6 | CASSWEGTDTQYF
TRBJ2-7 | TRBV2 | CASRGLYEQYF
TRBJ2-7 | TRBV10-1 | CASSESAPGRGIYEQYF
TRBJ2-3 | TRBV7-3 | CASTGQETDTQYF
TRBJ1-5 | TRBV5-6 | CASSLRAGQPQHF
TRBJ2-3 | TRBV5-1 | CASSPDRAGTDTQYF
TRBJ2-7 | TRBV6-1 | CASSISGNSYEQYF
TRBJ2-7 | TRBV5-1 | CASSWTSGSNYEQYF
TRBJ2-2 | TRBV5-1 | CASSVQQGANTGELFF
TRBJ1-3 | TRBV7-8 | CASSPEFVRSSGNTIYF
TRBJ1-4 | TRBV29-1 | CSVPGEGALTNEKLFF
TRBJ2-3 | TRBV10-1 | CASSGSRTGYTDTQYF
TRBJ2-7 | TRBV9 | CASSVKASGDLEQYF